The next 30 T cell receptor beta chains were all read from a single sample in a study of cytomegalovirus exposure and HLA in healthy donors. 13 Jbeta primers and 60 Vbeta primers were used for the PCR. The protocol was immunoSEQ multiplex PCR, while the TCRdb copy is restricted to in-frame clones and leaves out a portion. The sample includes 100,000 to 150,000 clones, over 60% of them seen just once. The sequencing input was PBMCs. These receptor sequences come from a man aged 60-69 years in good health and CMV-seropositive.

This chain uses TRBV7-3 with TRBJ2-1; D might be TRBD2 (5 bases). The germline V and J ends were trimmed by 5 bases and 5 bases, with 10 bases remaining between them. The CDR3 loop spans 13 amino acids. Germline CDR1 SGHTA, CDR2 FQGTGA. The CDR3 loop is CASSLDGNNEQFF. DNA of the CDR3: TGTGCCAGCAGCCTGGACGGGAACAATGAGCAGTTCTTC.

The chain joins TRBV5-1 to TRBJ2-3; 7 bases are shared with TRBD1. V lost 0 bases and J lost 3; bases outside the gene matches: 4. Germline CDR1 and CDR2: SGHRS and YFSETQ. This CDR3 comprises 15 residues. The chain's CDR3 is CASSLGQGRTDTQYF. The CDR3 DNA reads TGCGCCAGCAGCTTGGGACAGGGCCGGACAGATACGCAGTATTTT.

This chain joins TRBV7-9 and TRBJ2-3; 9 nucleotides line up with TRBD2. CDR1 and CDR2 (germline): SEHNR, FQNEAQ (reference sequence). This CDR3 is 16 amino acids long. J was trimmed by 1 base and V by 5 bases; bases with no gene match: 7. CDR3 sequence: CASSEVAGAGTDTQYF. The CDR3 DNA sequence: TGTGCCAGCAGCGAGGTAGCGGGGGCTGGCACAGATACGCAGTATTTT. Full variable domain (remainder filled in from reference TRBV7-9 and TRBJ2-3): DTGVSQNPRHKITKRGQNVTFRCDPISEHNRLYWYRQTLGQGPEFLTYFQNEAQLEKSRLLSDRFSAERPKGSFSTLEIQRTEQGDSAMYLCASSEVAGAGTDTQYFGPGTRLTVL.

The gene calls are TRBV10-3 and TRBJ2-2; a possible D gene is TRBD1 (6 bases). This CDR3 is 14 amino acids long. In germline, CDR1 is ENHRY, CDR2 SYGVKD. Deletions cut 2 bases from V and 7 bases from J, with 11 bases between. This CDR3 reads CAISEMQGSGELFF. In DNA, the CDR3 is TGTGCCATCAGTGAGATGCAGGGGAGCGGGGAGCTGTTTTTT.

The chain's CDR3 is CASRGSKRGITDTQYF. The DNA of the CDR3 is TGTGCCAGCAGAGGAAGTAAGCGGGGAATCACAGATACGCAGTATTTT. The chain employs TRBV27 and TRBJ2-3; TRBD2 agrees at 7 bases. The germline CDR1 and CDR2 sequences are MNHEY and SMNVEV (reference sequence). Trimming removed 6 bases from V and 2 bases from J; junction bases left unmatched: 11. The CDR3 runs to 16 residues.

The chain couples TRBV5-8 to TRBJ2-5, with 9 bases aligning to TRBD1. The V gene end was trimmed by 4 bases and the J gene end by 4 bases; junction bases not matched to a gene: 8. Per germline, CDR1 SGHTS and CDR2 YDEGEE. This CDR3 has 15 residues. The CDR3 sequence is CASSPRGTGLETQYF. Here the CDR3 DNA reads TGTGCCAGCAGCCCGAGGGGGACAGGGCTAGAGACCCAGTACTTC. The full variable domain, its missing parts supplied by reference TRBV5-8 and TRBJ2-5, is EAGVTQSPTHLIKTRGQQATLRCSPISGHTSVYWYQQALGLGLQFLLWYDEGEERNRGNFPPRFSGRQFPNYSSELNVNALELEDSALYLCASSPRGTGLETQYFGPGTRLLVL.

V gene TRBV11-2 combines with J gene TRBJ1-6; D may be TRBD1 (6 bases). The germline V gene has CDR1 SGHAT and CDR2 FQNNGV. CDR3 length equals 13 residues. V lost 5 bases, J lost 14 bases, and 16 bases lay in between. CDR3 region: CASSPSTGTTLHF. The CDR3 nucleotides are TGTGCCAGCAGCCCTAGCACAGGGACGACCCTCCACTTT. The full variable domain, in which reference TRBV11-2 and TRBJ1-6 provide the parts outside the CDR3, is EAGVAQSPRYKIIEKRQSVAFWCNPISGHATLYWYQQILGQGPKLLIQFQNNGVVDDSQLPKDRFSAERLKGVDSTLKIQPAKLEDSAVYLCASSPSTGTTLHFGNGTRLTVT.

The gene calls are TRBV11-2 and TRBJ2-3; no clear D. This CDR3 spans 12 amino acids. Germline loops: CDR1 SGHAT, CDR2 FQNNGV. V was trimmed by 5 bases and J by 2 bases, leaving 5 bases between them. This chain's CDR3 is CASSTATDTQYF. CDR3 coding DNA: TGTGCCAGCAGCACAGCCACAGATACGCAGTATTTT.

DNA of the CDR3: TGTGCCAGCAGCTTAGTGCTGGGACACAGCTCCTACAATGAGCAGTTCTTC. Translated: CASSLVLGHSSYNEQFF. The gene calls are TRBV13 and TRBJ2-1; TRBD1 might be the D (6 bases). Germline CDR1 and CDR2: PRHDT and FYEKMQ (reference sequence). Trimming took 1 base from V and 0 from J, leaving 13 bases between them. The CDR3 contains 17 residues.

This chain links TRBV2 with TRBJ1-2; the match to TRBD1 covers 9 bases. The V and J ends lost 3 bases and 8 bases, in that order; junction bases with no gene match: 7. From germline, CDR1 is SNHLY and CDR2 FYNNEI. This CDR3 has 14 amino acids. The CDR3 DNA follows: TGTGCCAGCAGTGATAGGACAGGGGTTGGGGGCTACACCTTC. Translation: CASSDRTGVGGYTF.

This chain connects TRBV4-1 to TRBJ1-6; D remains ambiguous. V lost 0 bases, J lost 14 bases, and 11 bases lay in between. Germline assignment: CDR1 MGHRA and CDR2 YSYEKL. The CDR3 runs 13 residues. CDR3 in amino acids: CASSQDVDGTLHF. CDR3 DNA sequence: TGCGCCAGCAGCCAAGACGTCGACGGGACCCTCCACTTT.

The chain has TRBV11-2 and TRBJ1-2; 11 bases fit TRBD1. The CDR3 totals 13 residues. With 5 bases clipped from V and 5 bases from J, the junction kept 1 base outside the gene matches. Germline CDR1 reads SGHAT; CDR2 reads FQNNGV. The CDR3 region is CASSRDRGYGYTF. CDR3 bases: TGTGCCAGCAGCCGGGACAGGGGGTATGGCTACACCTTC.

The CDR3: CSVETGTTYEQYF. The DNA for the CDR3 is TGCAGCGTTGAAACGGGGACAACCTACGAGCAGTACTTC. The chain employs TRBV29-1 and TRBJ2-7; possible D gene TRBD1, 6 bases. The CDR3 loop spans 13 amino acids. Germline V gives CDR1 SQVTM, CDR2 ANQGSEA. V lost 2 bases and J 2 bases, leaving 10 bases between the germline ends.

The rearrangement joins TRBV2 to TRBJ2-2; D perhaps matches TRBD1 (6 bases). This CDR3 has 13 residues. CDR1 SNHLY and CDR2 FYNNEI come from the germline V gene. V lost 6 bases, J lost 1 base, and 6 bases lay in between. Here the CDR3 reads CASRQGNTGELFF. The CDR3 bases are TGTGCCAGCAGACAGGGGAACACCGGGGAGCTGTTTTTT.

V is TRBV30 and J is TRBJ2-1, with TRBD1 matching 7 bases. Germline trimming cut 5 bases from V and 3 bases from J; bases unmatched to any gene: 7. There are 14 residues in the CDR3. The V gene's germline CDR1 is GTSNPN and CDR2 SVGIG (reference sequence). Written as DNA, the CDR3 is TGTGCCTGGCAACTACAGGGGAACTACAATGAGCAGTTCTTC. It encodes CAWQLQGNYNEQFF.

This clone was recorded a few times. The chain joins TRBV2 to TRBJ1-3, with no clear D. This CDR3 contains 15 residues. Germline values: CDR1 SNHLY, CDR2 FYNNEI. Trimming removed 8 bases at V and 7 bases at J, with 21 bases between. In nucleotides, the CDR3 is TGTGCCAGCTCGCCGGAAGGTTCAGCGCGGAACACCATATATTTT. As protein: CASSPEGSARNTIYF.

The chain employs TRBV6-1 and TRBJ1-1; D is uncertain. This CDR3 contains 14 residues. V lost 1 base and J lost 2, with 8 bases in between. Germline V gene data show CDR1 as MNHNS and CDR2 as SASEGT. CDR3 sequence: CASSEVIANTEAFF. DNA of the CDR3: TGTGCCAGCAGTGAAGTAATAGCAAACACTGAAGCTTTCTTT.

This clone was detected once. The chain is built from TRBV2 and TRBJ2-2; TRBD1 matches 10 bases. The ends lost 7 bases at V and 4 bases at J; junction bases unmatched: 6. CDR3 length: 15 residues. Germline lookup yields CDR1 SNHLY and CDR2 FYNNEI. The CDR3 region is CASNQDRGRTGELFF. CDR3 nucleotides: TGTGCCAGCAACCAAGACAGGGGGCGCACCGGGGAGCTGTTTTTT.

The chain combines TRBV11-2 with TRBJ2-7; 9 nucleotides align to TRBD1. This CDR3 spans 16 amino acids. From germline, CDR1 is SGHAT and CDR2 FQNNGV. V lost 5 bases, J lost 3 bases, and 11 bases stayed unmatched. In nucleotides, the CDR3 is TGTGCCAGCAGCCAACCCGGGACAGGGCCCGACTACGAGCAGTACTTC. Its translation: CASSQPGTGPDYEQYF. Based on the CDR3 plus reference TRBV11-2 and TRBJ2-7, the full variable domain is EAGVAQSPRYKIIEKRQSVAFWCNPISGHATLYWYQQILGQGPKLLIQFQNNGVVDDSQLPKDRFSAERLKGVDSTLKIQPAKLEDSAVYLCASSQPGTGPDYEQYFGPGTRLTVT.

The table lists this clone with a count of one. The chain couples TRBV29-1 to TRBJ2-2; TRBD1 matches at 10 bases. Germline values: CDR1 SQVTM, CDR2 ANQGSEA. V lost 6 bases to trimming and J lost 0 bases; unmatched junction nucleotides: 10. CDR3 length: 17 amino acids. DNA for the CDR3: TGCAGCGTGGGGAGGGCGGGACAGGGGTCGAACACCGGGGAGCTGTTTTTT. Translated: CSVGRAGQGSNTGELFF.

V is TRBV15 and J is TRBJ2-1; 9 nucleotides line up with TRBD2. Germline CDR1 is LNHNV and CDR2 is YYDKDF (reference sequence). The CDR3 runs to 14 residues. Trimming removed 4 bases from V and 6 bases from J; junction bases left unmatched: 4. CDR3 sequence reads: CATSTAGGSNEQFF. CDR3 in DNA: TGTGCCACCAGCACGGCGGGGGGGTCCAATGAGCAGTTCTTC.

The chain couples TRBV23-1 to TRBJ2-3; D possibly corresponds to TRBD2 (5 bases). TRBV23-1 is an ORF, with its function uncertain. The V and J ends lost 1 base and 3 bases respectively, with 14 bases between them. The CDR3 is 16 amino acids. CDR3 sequence reads: CASSQFTGTRTDTQYF. The CDR3 bases are TGCGCCAGCAGTCAATTTACGGGAACGCGAACAGATACGCAGTATTTT.

CDR3 sequence reads: CASRTPGTYHNEQFF. CDR3 coding DNA: TGTGCCAGCAGAACCCCAGGGACATACCACAATGAGCAGTTCTTC. The rearrangement links TRBV28 to TRBJ2-1; maybe TRBD1 (6 bases). The CDR3 covers 15 residues. The V gene lost 6 bases and the J gene lost 5 bases, with 17 bases spanning the gap. Per germline, CDR1 MDHEN and CDR2 SYDVKM.

The chain uses TRBV6-1 and TRBJ1-2; D gene ambiguous. Germline CDR1 is MNHNS and CDR2 is SASEGT. This CDR3 has 13 residues. Trimming took 4 bases from V and 8 from J, leaving 14 bases between them. The CDR3 loop reads CASSAPRGAGYTF. The CDR3, as DNA: TGTGCCAGCAGTGCCCCCCGGGGAGCCGGCTACACCTTC.

This clone was observed once. The J gene is TRBJ2-3, the V gene TRBV4-2; 7 nucleotides match TRBD1. Trimming took 0 bases from V and 3 from J; bases not matched to a gene: 15. This CDR3 has 19 amino acids. Germline assignment: CDR1 LGHNA and CDR2 YNFKEQ. The CDR3 region has the DNA TGTGCCAGCAGCCAAGAGTGGACGCTTCAGGGGGTTAGGACAGATACGCAGTATTTT. It encodes CASSQEWTLQGVRTDTQYF.

The chain couples TRBV27 to TRBJ2-3, with TRBD1 identical over 8 bases. From germline, CDR1 is MNHEY and CDR2 SMNVEV (reference sequence). This CDR3 region has 15 residues. V dropped 5 bases and J dropped 2; count of bases not matched to a gene: 6. As DNA, the CDR3 is TGTGCCAGCAGTCCCCTGGACAGGGACACAGATACGCAGTATTTT. Its protein is CASSPLDRDTDTQYF.

The genes are TRBV14 and TRBJ1-2; weak D call: TRBD1 (6 bases). With 4 bases removed from V and 3 bases from J, the gap between germline ends came to 12 bases. The CDR3 sequence is 14 residues long. Germline values: CDR1 SGHDN, CDR2 FVKESK. The CDR3: CASSPGQNHYGYTF. In nucleotides, the CDR3 is TGTGCCAGCAGCCCAGGACAGAACCACTATGGCTACACCTTC.

CDR3 in DNA: TGTGCCAGCAGTTCACTCCAAAGGGGGACAGGGGACGTCGAGCAGTACTTC. This encodes CASSSLQRGTGDVEQYF. The chain employs TRBV11-1 and TRBJ2-7, with 10 bases lining up with TRBD1. J lost 6 bases, V lost 6 bases, and 17 bases had no gene match. The germline V gene encodes CDR1 SGHAT and CDR2 FQDESV (reference sequence). CDR3 length: 17 amino acids.

The chain combines TRBV29-1 with TRBJ1-1; D is ambiguous. Germline lookup yields CDR1 SQVTM and CDR2 ANQGSEA. V lost 3 bases, J lost 3 bases, and 11 bases lay in between. The CDR3 sequence is 13 residues long. The CDR3 coding sequence is TGCAGCGTTGAGAGGCAGACTTACACTGAAGCTTTCTTT. This sequence encodes CSVERQTYTEAFF.

Comments on this clone: A read error may account for a junction end that differs from germline. The chain recombines TRBV7-9 with TRBJ1-1, with D possibly TRBD1 on 5 matching bases. Germline CDR1 is SEHNR and CDR2 is FQNEAQ (reference sequence). This CDR3 comprises 16 residues. The CDR3 DNA is TGTTCCAGCAGCGGTAAAGGAGGGGTGGAGGACACTGAAGCTTTCTTT. Translated, it gives CSSSGKGGVEDTEAFF.